These 15 T cell receptor beta chains share one sample of origin, sequenced in a study of OX40 agonist ivuxolimab in advanced cancers. Using immunoSEQ multiplex PCR, the repertoire was profiled, and TCRdb retains in-frame clones only, with some absent. The sample carries over 50,000 clones, 75% to 90% recorded once. The material was CD4+ or CD8+ T cells sorted from blood, obtained in a trial of the OX40 agonist ivuxolimab. The receptors here all came from an adult with an advanced solid tumor such as melanoma, head and neck, liver or kidney cancer.

The gene calls are TRBV7-2 and TRBJ2-3; no definite D call. The CDR3 totals 15 residues. Germline V gives CDR1 SGHTA, CDR2 FQGNSA. V dropped 5 bases and J dropped 0 bases, with 12 bases sitting between them. CDR3 protein: CASSPQRESTDTQYF. CDR3 nucleotides: TGTGCCAGCAGCCCTCAACGAGAAAGCACAGATACGCAGTATTTT.

The gene calls are TRBV7-9 and TRBJ1-1; no clear D gene. The CDR3 is 11 amino acids. Per the germline V gene, CDR1 is SEHNR and CDR2 is FQNEAQ (reference sequence). Trimming cost V 7 bases and J 8 bases, with 11 bases left between them. DNA for the CDR3: TGTGCCAGCACCGAATTTGAAGAAGCTTTCTTT. Translated: CASTEFEEAFF.

V and J are TRBV7-2 and TRBJ1-1, with D unresolved. CDR3 length equals 13 residues. V was shortened by 5 bases and J by 1 base, with 8 bases between the two germline ends. Germline CDR1 is SGHTA and CDR2 is FQGNSA. CDR3 in amino acids: CASSPGTNTEAFF. CDR3 sequence (DNA): TGTGCCAGCAGCCCCGGTACGAACACTGAAGCTTTCTTT.

The J gene is TRBJ2-1, the V gene TRBV7-4, with no clear D. The CDR3 has 11 amino acids. The V end was cut by 1 base, the J end by 7 bases, with 2 bases between. CDR1 SGHVT and CDR2 SQSDAQ come from the germline V gene. CDR3 sequence: CASSLGNEQFF. CDR3 in DNA: TGTGCCAGCAGCTTAGGGAATGAGCAGTTCTTC. Drawing the rest from reference TRBV7-4 and TRBJ2-1, the complete variable domain is GAGVSQSPRYKVAKRGRDVALRCDSISGHVTLYWYRQTLGQGSEVLTYSQSDAQRDKSGRPSGRFSAERPERSVSTLKIQRTEQGDSAVYLCASSLGNEQFFGPGTRLTVL.

The chain uses TRBV5-6 and TRBJ1-2; D is unclear. In germline, CDR1 is SGHDT, CDR2 YYEEEE. The CDR3 totals 14 residues. Trimming took 4 bases from V and 4 from J, leaving 14 bases between them. DNA for the CDR3: TGTGCCAGCAGCCAAGGGAGGGTGGGCTATGGCTACACCTTC. Its protein product is CASSQGRVGYGYTF.

The chain has TRBV9 and TRBJ2-3; D unresolved. Germline V gene data show CDR1 as SGDLS and CDR2 as YYNGEE. V dropped 0 bases and J dropped 1 base, with 15 bases sitting between them. The CDR3 loop spans 17 amino acids. CDR3 residues: CASSVGVSRARTDTQYF. The CDR3 DNA follows: TGTGCCAGCAGCGTAGGAGTCTCTAGGGCCCGCACAGATACGCAGTATTTT. Supplemented by reference TRBV9 and TRBJ2-3, the full variable domain reads DSGVTQTPKHLITATGQRVTLRCSPRSGDLSVYWYQQSLDQGLQFLIQYYNGEERAKGNILERFSAQQFPDLHSELNLSSLELGDSALYFCASSVGVSRARTDTQYFGPGTRLTVL.

The chain is built from TRBV6-6 and TRBJ1-2; maybe TRBD1 (6 bases). V gave up 6 bases and J gave up 8 bases, with 16 bases separating them. Germline CDR1 MNHNY, CDR2 SVGAGI (reference sequence). This CDR3 contains 13 residues. DNA of the CDR3: TGTGCCAGCAGCCCGCCGGAGACAGGCGGCTACACCTTC. Translated: CASSPPETGGYTF.

The chain is built from TRBV10-1 and TRBJ2-5; D is possibly TRBD1 or TRBD2 (6 bases each). Trimming removed 2 bases from V and 5 bases from J, with 15 bases in between. CDR1 is WNHNN and CDR2 is SYGVQD in the germline V gene (reference sequence). CDR3 length: 15 residues. The CDR3 here is CASSEGTSGWETQYF. The CDR3 bases are TGCGCCAGCAGTGAGGGGACAAGCGGGTGGGAGACCCAGTACTTC.

The genes are TRBV28 and TRBJ1-4; no reliable D call. V shed 4 bases and J shed 0 bases, with 15 bases lying between them. Per the germline V gene, CDR1 is MDHEN and CDR2 is SYDVKM. The CDR3 runs to 17 residues. The CDR3 DNA reads TGTGCCAGCAGTTCGACCTCCGGACCTACAACTAATGAAAAACTGTTTTTT. Encoded protein: CASSSTSGPTTNEKLFF.

V gene TRBV6-1 combines with J gene TRBJ2-1, with D perhaps assigned TRBD1 or TRBD2 (6 bases each). Trimming shortened V by 2 bases and J by 6 bases, and 17 bases separated the two germline ends. The CDR3 runs 16 residues. Germline assignment: CDR1 MNHNS and CDR2 SASEGT. Here the CDR3 reads CASSEFGQGTPNEQFF. The CDR3 nucleotides are TGTGCCAGCAGTGAATTTGGTCAGGGGACTCCCAATGAGCAGTTCTTC.

This rearrangement joins TRBV4-3 to TRBJ2-7; D perhaps matches TRBD1 (7 bases). V shed 0 bases and J shed 6 bases, with 12 bases lying between them. The germline gives CDR1 LGHNA, CDR2 YSLEER. The CDR3 has 14 residues. The CDR3 reads CASSQEEGAGEQYF. CDR3 nucleotides: TGCGCCAGCAGCCAAGAGGAGGGGGCGGGCGAGCAGTACTTC.

The chain employs TRBV5-1 and TRBJ2-5, with a tentative D call TRBD2 (6 bases). This CDR3 spans 16 amino acids. CDR1 is SGHRS, CDR2 YFSETQ, per germline. V dropped 1 base and J dropped 5 bases, with 18 bases sitting between them. The CDR3 bases are TGCGCCAGCAGCTTGAGTGGGGCATCGGGGGTGGAGACCCAGTACTTC. It is translated as CASSLSGASGVETQYF.

This chain connects TRBV28 to TRBJ2-1; 11 nucleotides align to TRBD2. Unmatched junction bases numbered 10, after V lost 6 bases and J lost 6 bases. The germline CDR1 and CDR2 sequences are MDHEN and SYDVKM. This CDR3 spans 16 amino acids. The CDR3 coding sequence is TGTGCCAGCAGCTCGAGTAGCGGGGGGGCCCGCAATGAGCAGTTCTTC. Translated, it gives CASSSSSGGARNEQFF.

The J gene is TRBJ2-1, the V gene TRBV5-5, with 8 bases fitting TRBD1. Losses at the gene ends were 4 bases for V and 4 bases for J; bases not matched to a gene: 7. The length of the CDR3 is 15 residues. Looked up from germline, CDR1 is SGHKS and CDR2 is YYEKEE (reference sequence). The CDR3 here is CASSAGQGPYNEQFF. CDR3 DNA: TGTGCCAGCAGCGCTGGACAGGGACCTTACAATGAGCAGTTCTTC.

V usage is TRBV7-2 and J usage is TRBJ1-3, with D perhaps TRBD1 (5 bases). Trimming took off 9 bases at V and 2 bases at J, with 11 bases between the two ends. This CDR3 is built from 13 residues. CDR1 is SGHTA and CDR2 is FQGNSA in the germline V gene. The CDR3 loop is CASSGVPGNTIYF. Here the CDR3 DNA reads TGTGCCAGTTCGGGGGTGCCTGGAAACACCATATATTTT.